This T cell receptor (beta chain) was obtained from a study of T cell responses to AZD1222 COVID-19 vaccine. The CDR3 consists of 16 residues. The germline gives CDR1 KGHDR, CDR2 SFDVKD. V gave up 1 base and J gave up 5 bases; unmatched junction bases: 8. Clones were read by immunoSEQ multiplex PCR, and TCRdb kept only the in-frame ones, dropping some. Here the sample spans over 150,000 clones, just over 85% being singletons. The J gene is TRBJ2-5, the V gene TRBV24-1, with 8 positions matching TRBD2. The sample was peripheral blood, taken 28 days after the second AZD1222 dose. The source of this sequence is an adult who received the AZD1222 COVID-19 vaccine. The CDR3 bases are TGTGCCACCAGTGATTTTCGAGCGGGGGTTTTGGAGACCCAGTACTTC. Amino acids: CATSDFRAGVLETQYF.